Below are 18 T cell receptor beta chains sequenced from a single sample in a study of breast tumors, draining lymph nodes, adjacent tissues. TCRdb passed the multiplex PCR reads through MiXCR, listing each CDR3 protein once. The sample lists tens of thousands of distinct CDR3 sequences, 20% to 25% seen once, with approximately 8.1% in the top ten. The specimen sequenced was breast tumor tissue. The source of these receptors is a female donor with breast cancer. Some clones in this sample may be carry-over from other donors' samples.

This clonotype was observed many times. CDR3 protein: CASSEQRSNQPQHF. The CDR3, as DNA: TGTGCCAGCAGTGAACAGCGGAGCAATCAGCCCCAGCATTTT. The chain employs TRBV2 and TRBJ1-5; D remains unclear. Between the trimmed V and J ends, which lost 2 bases and 1 base, there was a span of 6 bases. Germline V gene sequence: CDR1 SNHLY, CDR2 FYNNEI. This CDR3 spans 14 amino acids.

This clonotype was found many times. This chain's CDR3 is CASSAQSGAYEQYF. The DNA of the CDR3 is TGTGCCAGCAGTGCTCAGAGCGGGGCCTACGAGCAGTACTTC. The chain uses TRBV6-1 and TRBJ2-7, with 7 bases that match TRBD2. Germline CDR1 and CDR2: MNHNS and SASEGT. This CDR3 spans 14 amino acids. V was pared by 4 bases and J by 2 bases, with 5 bases of the junction left unmatched.

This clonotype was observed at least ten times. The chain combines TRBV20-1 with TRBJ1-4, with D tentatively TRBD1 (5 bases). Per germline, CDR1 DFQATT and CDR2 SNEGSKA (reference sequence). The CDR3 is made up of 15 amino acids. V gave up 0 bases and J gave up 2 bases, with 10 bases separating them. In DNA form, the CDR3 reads TGCAGTGCTAGAGATGCAGGGACCACTAATGAAAAACTGTTTTTT. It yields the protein CSARDAGTTNEKLFF.

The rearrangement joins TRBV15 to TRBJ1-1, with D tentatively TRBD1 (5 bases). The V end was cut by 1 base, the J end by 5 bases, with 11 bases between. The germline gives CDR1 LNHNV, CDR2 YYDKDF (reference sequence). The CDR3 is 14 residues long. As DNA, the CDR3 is TGTGCCACCAGCAGAGGAGGAGAGGGGACTGAAGCTTTCTTT. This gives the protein CATSRGGEGTEAFF.

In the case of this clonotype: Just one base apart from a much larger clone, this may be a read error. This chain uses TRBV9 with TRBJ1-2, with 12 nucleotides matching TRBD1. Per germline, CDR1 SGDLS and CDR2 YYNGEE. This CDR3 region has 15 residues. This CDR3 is CASSVVGTGGYGHTF. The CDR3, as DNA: TGTGCCAGCAGCGTAGTAGGGACAGGGGGCTATGGCCACACCTTC. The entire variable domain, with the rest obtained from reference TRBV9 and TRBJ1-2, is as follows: DSGVTQTPKHLITATGQRVTLRCSPRSGDLSVYWYQQSLDQGLQFLIQYYNGEERAKGNILERFSAQQFPDLHSELNLSSLELGDSALYFCASSVVGTGGYGHTFGSGTRLTVV.

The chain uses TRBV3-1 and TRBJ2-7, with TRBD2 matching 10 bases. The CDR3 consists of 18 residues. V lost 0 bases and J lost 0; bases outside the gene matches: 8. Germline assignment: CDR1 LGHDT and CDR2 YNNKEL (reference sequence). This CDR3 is CASSQDTFSGGGSYEQYF. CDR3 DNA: TGTGCCAGCAGCCAAGATACTTTCAGCGGGGGGGGCTCCTACGAGCAGTACTTC.

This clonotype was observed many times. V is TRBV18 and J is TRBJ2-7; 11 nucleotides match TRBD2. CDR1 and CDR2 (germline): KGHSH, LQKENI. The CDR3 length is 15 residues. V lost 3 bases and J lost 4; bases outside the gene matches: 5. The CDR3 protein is CASSPTSGTIYEQYF. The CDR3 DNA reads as TGTGCCAGCTCACCGACTAGCGGGACGATTTACGAGCAGTACTTC.

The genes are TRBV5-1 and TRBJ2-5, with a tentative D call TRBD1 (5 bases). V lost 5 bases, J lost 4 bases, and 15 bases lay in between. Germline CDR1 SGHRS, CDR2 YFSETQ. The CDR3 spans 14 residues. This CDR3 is CASRRSGFGETQYF. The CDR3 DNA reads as TGCGCCAGCAGAAGGTCAGGGTTCGGAGAGACCCAGTACTTC.

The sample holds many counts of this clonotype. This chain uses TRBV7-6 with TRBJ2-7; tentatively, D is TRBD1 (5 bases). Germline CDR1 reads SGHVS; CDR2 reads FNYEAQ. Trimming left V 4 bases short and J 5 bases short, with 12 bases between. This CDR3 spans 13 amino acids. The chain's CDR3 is CASSSSGIHEQYF. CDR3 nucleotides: TGTGCCAGCAGCTCATCAGGGATCCACGAGCAGTACTTC.

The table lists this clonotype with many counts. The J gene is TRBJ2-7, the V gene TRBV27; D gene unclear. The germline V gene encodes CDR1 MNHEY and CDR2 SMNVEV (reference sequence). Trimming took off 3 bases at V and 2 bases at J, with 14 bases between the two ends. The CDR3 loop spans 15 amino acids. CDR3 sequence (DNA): TGTGCCAGCAGTTTGGGCGCATACCTGACCTACGAGCAGTACTTC. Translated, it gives CASSLGAYLTYEQYF.

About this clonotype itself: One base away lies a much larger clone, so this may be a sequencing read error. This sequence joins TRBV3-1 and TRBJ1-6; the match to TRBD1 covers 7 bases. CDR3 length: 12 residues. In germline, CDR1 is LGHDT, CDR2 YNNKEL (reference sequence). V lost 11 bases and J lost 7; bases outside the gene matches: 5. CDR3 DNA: TGTGCCGGCAACAGGGGAAATTCACCCCTCCACTTT. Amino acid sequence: CAGNRGNSPLHF.

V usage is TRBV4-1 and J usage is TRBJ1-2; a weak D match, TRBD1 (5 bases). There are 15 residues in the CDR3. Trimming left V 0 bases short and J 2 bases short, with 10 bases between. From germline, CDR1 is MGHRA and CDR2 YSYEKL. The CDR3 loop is CASSQDTGLNYGYTF. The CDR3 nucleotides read TGCGCCAGCAGCCAAGATACAGGCTTGAACTATGGCTACACCTTC.

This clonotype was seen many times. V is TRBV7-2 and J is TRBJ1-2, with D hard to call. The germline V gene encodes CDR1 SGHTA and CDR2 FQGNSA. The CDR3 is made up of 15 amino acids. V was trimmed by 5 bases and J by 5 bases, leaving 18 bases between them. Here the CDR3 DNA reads TGTGCCAGCAGCCCGACGACAAAAAGTCCGTATGGCTACACCTTC. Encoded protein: CASSPTTKSPYGYTF.

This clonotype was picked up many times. The CDR3 is CASSRKSSKGGVGELFF. DNA of the CDR3: TGTGCCAGCAGCCGAAAGTCTAGCAAAGGCGGGGTCGGGGAGCTGTTTTTT. The chain uses TRBV4-2 and TRBJ2-2, with D possibly TRBD2 on 6 matching bases. This CDR3 has 17 amino acids. The V end was cut by 4 bases, the J end by 7 bases, with 22 bases between. CDR1 LGHNA and CDR2 YNFKEQ come from the germline V gene.

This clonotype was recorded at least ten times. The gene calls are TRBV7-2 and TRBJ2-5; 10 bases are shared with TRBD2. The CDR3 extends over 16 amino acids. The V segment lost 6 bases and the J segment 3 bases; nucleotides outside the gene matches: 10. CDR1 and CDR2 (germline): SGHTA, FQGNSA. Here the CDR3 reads CASSYSSGGLKETQYF. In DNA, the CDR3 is TGTGCCAGCAGTTACTCTAGCGGGGGTCTGAAAGAGACCCAGTACTTC.

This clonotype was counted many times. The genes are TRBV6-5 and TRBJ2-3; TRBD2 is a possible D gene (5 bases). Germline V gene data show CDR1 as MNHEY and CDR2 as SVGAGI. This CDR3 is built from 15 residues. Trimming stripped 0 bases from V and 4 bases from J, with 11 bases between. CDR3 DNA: TGTGCCAGCAGTTACTCGAACGGGGTGGCAGATACGCAGTATTTT. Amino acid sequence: CASSYSNGVADTQYF.

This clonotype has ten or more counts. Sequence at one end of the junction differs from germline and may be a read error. In nucleotides, the CDR3 is TGTGCCAGCAGCTCGACGGGGGACTACGGCTACACCTTC. This sequence encodes CASSSTGDYGYTF. The V gene is TRBV12-3 or TRBV12-4, the J gene TRBJ1-2; D is possibly TRBD1 (5 bases). The CDR3 spans 13 residues.

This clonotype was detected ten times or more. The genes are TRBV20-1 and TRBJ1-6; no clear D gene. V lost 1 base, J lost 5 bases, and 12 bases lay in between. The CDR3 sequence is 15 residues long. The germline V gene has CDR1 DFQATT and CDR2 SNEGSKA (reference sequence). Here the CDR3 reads CSARVGSPHNSPLHF. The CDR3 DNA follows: TGCAGTGCTAGAGTGGGGTCCCCCCATAATTCACCCCTCCACTTT.